These T cell receptor beta chains were read from a single sample in a study of T cell responses to AZD1222 COVID-19 vaccine. The assay was immunoSEQ multiplex PCR, and TCRdb's table has in-frame clones only and misses some. The table lists 90,000 to 150,000 clones, roughly 90% of them singletons, with approximately 3.5% in the top ten. The sample in question was peripheral blood, obtained on day 0 of AZD1222 vaccination. The receptor source for this set is an adult in good health. CDR3s include the opening cysteine and the closing phenylalanine or tryptophan. D genes are given only for firm matches. The listing skips clone size in some rows; elsewhere it reads once, few, many or a size class.

d_gene: TRBD1; v_gene: TRBV7-8; abundance: .; j_gene: TRBJ1-6; CDR3nt: TGTGCCAGCAGATTATCAGGGGGTAATAATTCACCCCTCCACTTT; CDR3aa: CASRLSGGNNSPLHF
d_gene: .; v_gene: TRBV11-3; abundance: .; j_gene: TRBJ2-1; CDR3nt: TGTGCCAGCAGCTTTGGGGAGAGCTCCTACAATGAGCAGTTCTTC; CDR3aa: CASSFGESSYNEQFF
d_gene: TRBD1; v_gene: TRBV7-9; abundance: .; j_gene: TRBJ2-5; CDR3nt: TGTGCCAGCAGCTTAGAGTTTCTTTCGACAGGGGGCTGGGAGACCCAGTACTTC; CDR3aa: CASSLEFLSTGGWETQYF
d_gene: .; v_gene: TRBV3-1/TRBV3-2; abundance: .; j_gene: TRBJ1-1; CDR3nt: TGTGCCAGCAGCCGCGACGGTAACACTGAAGCTTTCTTT; CDR3aa: CASSRDGNTEAFF
d_gene: .; v_gene: TRBV4-1; abundance: .; j_gene: TRBJ1-3; CDR3nt: TGCGCCAGCAGCCAAGCGGGGACGGCTGGAAACACCATATATTTT; CDR3aa: CASSQAGTAGNTIYF
d_gene: .; v_gene: TRBV18; abundance: .; j_gene: TRBJ1-2; CDR3nt: TGTGCCAGCTCACTAGAGACAGGCCAAGATGGCTACACCTTC; CDR3aa: CASSLETGQDGYTF
d_gene: TRBD1; v_gene: TRBV16; abundance: .; j_gene: TRBJ1-2; CDR3nt: TGTGCCAGCAGCCACACGGACAGGTTCTATGGCTACACCTTC; CDR3aa: CASSHTDRFYGYTF
d_gene: .; v_gene: TRBV7-9; abundance: .; j_gene: TRBJ1-2; CDR3nt: TGTGCCAGCAGCTTAGGGGTCGCTGGGAGCTATGGCTACACCTTC; CDR3aa: CASSLGVAGSYGYTF
d_gene: .; v_gene: TRBV14; abundance: .; j_gene: TRBJ2-7; CDR3nt: TGTGCCAGCAGTCTAAACAGGGCCCATTCCTACGAGCAGTACTTC; CDR3aa: CASSLNRAHSYEQYF
d_gene: .; v_gene: TRBV7-3; abundance: .; j_gene: TRBJ2-2; CDR3nt: TGTGCCAGCAGCTCTAGCGTAGGCGGGGAGCTGTTTTTT; CDR3aa: CASSSSVGGELFF
d_gene: .; v_gene: TRBV10-2; abundance: .; j_gene: TRBJ1-1; CDR3nt: TGCGCCAGCAGTGTGGGATGGGGGGGGAACACTGAAGCTTTCTTT; CDR3aa: CASSVGWGGNTEAFF
d_gene: .; v_gene: TRBV19; abundance: .; j_gene: TRBJ1-5; CDR3nt: TGTGCCAGTAGTATTAGCCAGGGAGGTCAGCCCCAGCATTTT; CDR3aa: CASSISQGGQPQHF
d_gene: TRBD1; v_gene: TRBV7-2; abundance: .; j_gene: TRBJ2-1; CDR3nt: TGTGCCAGCAGCTATCTACAGGGGAACGAGCAGTTCTTC; CDR3aa: CASSYLQGNEQFF
d_gene: .; v_gene: TRBV27; abundance: once; j_gene: TRBJ1-1; CDR3nt: TGTGCCAGCAGCGCTAAACCCGGCACTGAAGCTTTCTTT; CDR3aa: CASSAKPGTEAFF
d_gene: TRBD1; v_gene: TRBV5-1; abundance: .; j_gene: TRBJ1-2; CDR3nt: TGCGCCAGCAGCCCTGGACAGGACCGGTGGAGGGTCTACACCTTC; CDR3aa: CASSPGQDRWRVYTF
d_gene: .; v_gene: TRBV21-1; abundance: .; j_gene: TRBJ1-1; CDR3nt: TGTGCCAGCAGCAAAGATCTTTACGGGGCCCCAACCACTGAAGCTTTCTTT; CDR3aa: CASSKDLYGAPTTEAFF
d_gene: .; v_gene: TRBV5-1; abundance: .; j_gene: TRBJ2-7; CDR3nt: TGCGCCAGCAGCCAAGGAGGTTCCTCCTACGAGCAGTACTTC; CDR3aa: CASSQGGSSYEQYF
d_gene: .; v_gene: TRBV6-6; abundance: .; j_gene: TRBJ1-1; CDR3nt: TGTGCCAGCAGGATAGTAACTGAAGCTTTCTTT; CDR3aa: CASRIVTEAFF
d_gene: .; v_gene: TRBV12-3/TRBV12-4; abundance: .; j_gene: TRBJ1-4; CDR3nt: TGTGCCAGCAGTTTCGGTGAAAAACTGTTTTTT; CDR3aa: CASSFGEKLFF
d_gene: .; v_gene: TRBV7-9; abundance: .; j_gene: TRBJ1-1; CDR3nt: TGTGCCAGCAGCTTAGTCTCCGTGGGGACTGAAGCTTTCTTT; CDR3aa: CASSLVSVGTEAFF
d_gene: TRBD2; v_gene: TRBV5-1; abundance: few; j_gene: TRBJ2-7; CDR3nt: TGCGCCAGCAGCTTGCGACTAGCGGAAACATCTAGAGGACCCTACGAGCAGTACTTC; CDR3aa: CASSLRLAETSRGPYEQYF
d_gene: TRBD1; v_gene: TRBV3-1/TRBV3-2; abundance: .; j_gene: TRBJ1-4; CDR3nt: TGTGCCAGCAGCTTATGGGACAGCTTAGGGGGAGCTAATGAAAAACTGTTTTTT; CDR3aa: CASSLWDSLGGANEKLFF
d_gene: .; v_gene: TRBV5-1; abundance: .; j_gene: TRBJ1-2; CDR3nt: TGCGCCAGCAGCTTGACTTCTTTTAGGGGCGGGGGCGGCTACACCTTC; CDR3aa: CASSLTSFRGGGGYTF
d_gene: TRBD2; v_gene: TRBV24-1; abundance: .; j_gene: TRBJ2-5; CDR3nt: TGTGCCACCAGTGATCGTAGCGGGGGGGCCGGGGAGACCCAGTACTTC; CDR3aa: CATSDRSGGAGETQYF
d_gene: .; v_gene: TRBV6-2/TRBV6-3; abundance: .; j_gene: TRBJ1-5; CDR3nt: TGTGCCAGCAGTTCCCCGCCAGGGACTCAGCCCCAGCATTTT; CDR3aa: CASSSPPGTQPQHF
d_gene: TRBD1; v_gene: TRBV4-3; abundance: .; j_gene: TRBJ2-4; CDR3nt: TGCGCCAGCAGCCAACCCCAAGGGACAGAACCCCCCCCTAGCCAAAACATTCAGTACTTC; CDR3aa: CASSQPQGTEPPPSQNIQYF
d_gene: .; v_gene: TRBV20-1; abundance: .; j_gene: TRBJ1-1; CDR3nt: TGCAGTGCTAGTACATCGGGGGCTTGGACTGAAGCTTTCTTT; CDR3aa: CSASTSGAWTEAFF
d_gene: .; v_gene: TRBV28; abundance: .; j_gene: TRBJ1-1; CDR3nt: TGTGCCAGCAGTTTATGGGCAGGGGTCACTGAAGCTTTCTTT; CDR3aa: CASSLWAGVTEAFF
d_gene: .; v_gene: TRBV6-2/TRBV6-3; abundance: .; j_gene: TRBJ1-5; CDR3nt: TGTGCCAGCAGTTACTCGCTCCTCGACAATCAGCCCCAGCATTTT; CDR3aa: CASSYSLLDNQPQHF
d_gene: .; v_gene: TRBV10-3; abundance: .; j_gene: TRBJ1-1; CDR3nt: TGTGCCATCAGAAGCGGGGGACGCGGAGAAGCTTTCTTT; CDR3aa: CAIRSGGRGEAFF
d_gene: .; v_gene: TRBV5-4; abundance: .; j_gene: TRBJ1-2; CDR3nt: TGTGCCAGCAGCTTGGCCGATAAGGCAGATGGCTACACCTTC; CDR3aa: CASSLADKADGYTF
d_gene: .; v_gene: TRBV9; abundance: few; j_gene: TRBJ1-1; CDR3nt: TGTGCCAGCAGCGTAGGAGAGAACACTGAAGCTTTCTTT; CDR3aa: CASSVGENTEAFF
d_gene: TRBD1; v_gene: TRBV7-9; abundance: .; j_gene: TRBJ1-2; CDR3nt: TGTGCCAGCAGCTTCGGGGACAGGAACTATGGCTACACCTTC; CDR3aa: CASSFGDRNYGYTF
d_gene: TRBD1; v_gene: TRBV5-1; abundance: .; j_gene: TRBJ2-1; CDR3nt: TGCGCCAGCAGCTTGGCCAAGGGGGCAAAATACAATGAGCAGTTCTTC; CDR3aa: CASSLAKGAKYNEQFF
d_gene: TRBD2; v_gene: TRBV27; abundance: .; j_gene: TRBJ2-3; CDR3nt: TGTGCCAGCAGCCGACCCGGGACTAGCGGGGGGAGCACAGATACGCAGTATTTT; CDR3aa: CASSRPGTSGGSTDTQYF
d_gene: .; v_gene: TRBV3-1/TRBV3-2; abundance: .; j_gene: TRBJ2-3; CDR3nt: TGTGCCAGCAGCCAAGAAAGCACAGATACGCAGTATTTT; CDR3aa: CASSQESTDTQYF
d_gene: .; v_gene: TRBV7-2; abundance: .; j_gene: TRBJ1-6; CDR3nt: TGTGCCAGCAGCTGGAAGACCGGGGGGGCTGAGTATAATTCACCCCTCCACTTT; CDR3aa: CASSWKTGGAEYNSPLHF
d_gene: .; v_gene: TRBV9; abundance: once; j_gene: TRBJ2-3; CDR3nt: TGTGCCAGCAGCGTAGCCTCTATCCAACCCAAGGCCCCAATGAGGACAGATACGCAGTATTTT; CDR3aa: CASSVASIQPKAPMRTDTQYF
d_gene: .; v_gene: TRBV5-1; abundance: .; j_gene: TRBJ1-4; CDR3nt: TGCGCCAGCAGCTTGTTTGGCGGGGAAAATGAAAAACTGTTTTTT; CDR3aa: CASSLFGGENEKLFF
d_gene: .; v_gene: TRBV2; abundance: .; j_gene: TRBJ1-1; CDR3nt: TGTGCCAGCAGGAGGGACGGGGGCGCGGGGGTCACTGAAGCTTTCTTT; CDR3aa: CASRRDGGAGVTEAFF
d_gene: TRBD1; v_gene: TRBV19; abundance: .; j_gene: TRBJ1-1; CDR3nt: TGTGCCAGCAGTATCGACAGGGTCACTGAAGCTTTCTTT; CDR3aa: CASSIDRVTEAFF
d_gene: .; v_gene: TRBV6-1; abundance: .; j_gene: TRBJ1-3; CDR3nt: TGTGCCAGCAGTGAAGCGGGGGCCCCAGGAGGAAACACCATATATTTT; CDR3aa: CASSEAGAPGGNTIYF
d_gene: TRBD1; v_gene: TRBV10-3; abundance: .; j_gene: TRBJ2-7; CDR3nt: TGTGCCATCAGCGATGGACAGGGAAGCTCCTACGAGCAGTACTTC; CDR3aa: CAISDGQGSSYEQYF
d_gene: .; v_gene: TRBV6-2/TRBV6-3; abundance: few; j_gene: TRBJ2-7; CDR3nt: TGTGCCAGCAGTCACTTCTCGACATGGTTGGGCTACGAGCAGTACTTC; CDR3aa: CASSHFSTWLGYEQYF
d_gene: .; v_gene: TRBV4-3; abundance: few; j_gene: TRBJ2-7; CDR3nt: TGCGCCAGCAGCCAGTCGACCAGGTCTTCAAACTCCTACGAGCAGTACTTC; CDR3aa: CASSQSTRSSNSYEQYF
d_gene: .; v_gene: TRBV5-1; abundance: .; j_gene: TRBJ1-1; CDR3nt: TGCGCCAGCAGCTTGACAGACTTTAACACTGAAGCTTTCTTT; CDR3aa: CASSLTDFNTEAFF
d_gene: TRBD1; v_gene: TRBV10-1; abundance: once; j_gene: TRBJ1-1; CDR3nt: TGCGCCAGCAGTGAGTCTGCGACAGGGTCCTTAGGGGCTTTCTTT; CDR3aa: CASSESATGSLGAFF
d_gene: .; v_gene: TRBV19; abundance: .; j_gene: TRBJ2-1; CDR3nt: TGTGCCAGTAGTATAATGATAGATCGGAATGAGCAGTTCTTC; CDR3aa: CASSIMIDRNEQFF
d_gene: TRBD1; v_gene: TRBV29-1; abundance: .; j_gene: TRBJ2-6; CDR3nt: TGCAGCATTAGACAGGGGGATAGCTCTGGGGCCAACGTCCTGACTTTC; CDR3aa: CSIRQGDSSGANVLTF
d_gene: .; v_gene: TRBV9; abundance: .; j_gene: TRBJ1-5; CDR3nt: TGTGCCAGCAGCGTCGGGGGGAGCGCTCAGCCCCAGCATTTT; CDR3aa: CASSVGGSAQPQHF